These 13 T cell receptor beta chains originate from one sample sequenced in a study of T-cell memory formation after mild COVID-19. Via MiXCR, TCRdb re-called the 5' RACE reads, giving one row per CDR3 protein. The top ten hold around 23% of the sample, which has under 350,000 distinct CDR3 sequences, about 16% seen once. Material for sequencing was PBMCs or a T cell subset sorted from them (not recorded which). The receptors shown here come from a man between 18 and 35 years old who had mild COVID-19 (a few samples of this study predate the infection). Cell type and time point are not known.

This clonotype has only a few counts. V usage is TRBV7-9 and J usage is TRBJ1-5, with a tentative D call TRBD1 (5 bases). The ends were cut back, 8 bases at V and 4 bases at J, with 12 bases in the middle. Germline V gene sequence: CDR1 SEHNR, CDR2 FQNEAQ (reference sequence). The CDR3 has 13 residues. In DNA, the CDR3 is TGTGCCAGCGGGGCAGGGTTGAATCAGCCCCAGCATTTT. Amino acid sequence: CASGAGLNQPQHF.

The gene calls are TRBV5-1 and TRBJ2-3; 9 nucleotides align to TRBD2. J lost 4 bases, V lost 0 bases, and 6 bases had no gene match. The CDR3 extends over 16 amino acids. Germline CDR1 reads SGHRS; CDR2 reads YFSETQ. The CDR3 coding sequence is TGCGCCAGCAGCTTGGAGGTGGCGGGGGGGGCAGATACGCAGTATTTT. Protein product: CASSLEVAGGADTQYF.

This chain links TRBV7-2 with TRBJ1-6, with a tentative D call TRBD1 (6 bases). V lost 5 bases, J lost 7 bases, and 15 bases lay in between. Per germline, CDR1 SGHTA and CDR2 FQGNSA. The CDR3 extends over 15 amino acids. CDR3 amino acids: CASSLRGGGNSPLHF. The CDR3 coding sequence is TGTGCCAGCAGCCTCAGGGGTGGGGGAAATTCACCCCTCCACTTT.

The chain uses TRBV5-6 and TRBJ2-2; possible D gene TRBD1, 6 bases. Germline V gene sequence: CDR1 SGHDT, CDR2 YYEEEE. The V gene lost 4 bases and the J gene lost 5 bases, with 15 bases spanning the gap. This CDR3 is built from 15 residues. CDR3 DNA sequence: TGTGCCAGCAGCCAGGCTGCTCAGGGGACCGGGGAGCTGTTTTTT. Amino acids: CASSQAAQGTGELFF.

The V call is TRBV19, the J call TRBJ2-5; 8 positions match TRBD1. After removal of 5 bases from V and 4 bases from J, the junction contained 6 bases not matched to a gene. Germline CDR1 is LNHDA and CDR2 is SQIVND (reference sequence). This CDR3 region has 14 residues. CDR3 bases: TGTGCCAGTAGTCGGGGACAGGCGGGAGAGACCCAGTACTTC. It yields the protein CASSRGQAGETQYF.

This clonotype was detected only a few times. The chain carries TRBV6-1 and TRBJ2-5; no firm D call. This CDR3 has 12 amino acids. Trimming took 0 bases from V and 4 from J, leaving 3 bases between them. Germline CDR1 MNHNS, CDR2 SASEGT. CDR3 bases: TGTGCCAGCAGTGAAGCTTTAGAGACCCAGTACTTC. This translates into CASSEALETQYF.

There are a few counts of this clonotype. The chain recombines TRBV5-6 with TRBJ2-3, with 7 positions matching TRBD1. Germline V CDR1 and CDR2: SGHDT, YYEEEE. V shed 6 bases, J shed 0 bases, and the junction held 4 bases outside the gene matches. The CDR3 covers 14 residues. Here the CDR3 reads CASINRGSTDTQYF. The CDR3 nucleotides read TGTGCCAGCATTAACAGGGGTAGCACAGATACGCAGTATTTT. The full variable domain, with the rest looked up from reference TRBV5-6 and TRBJ2-3, is DAGVTQSPTHLIKTRGQQVTLRCSPKSGHDTVSWYQQALGQGPQFIFQYYEEEERQRGNFPDRFSGHQFPNYSSELNVNALLLGDSALYLCASINRGSTDTQYFGPGTRLTVL.

Only a few counts were recorded for this clonotype. The V gene is TRBV3-1, the J gene TRBJ2-3; 7 bases are shared with TRBD2. Germline assignment: CDR1 LGHDT and CDR2 YNNKEL (reference sequence). V shed 3 bases and J 0 bases; nucleotides not matched to a gene: 0. The CDR3 consists of 14 residues. For the CDR3, the DNA is TGTGCCAGCAGCCATAGCGGGAGCACAGATACGCAGTATTTT. It is translated as CASSHSGSTDTQYF.

The chain employs TRBV3-1 and TRBJ2-3, with 11 bases identical to TRBD2. Unmatched junction bases numbered 2, after V lost 4 bases and J lost 5 bases. The CDR3 has 14 amino acids. Germline loops: CDR1 LGHDT, CDR2 YNNKEL (reference sequence). For the CDR3, the DNA is TGTGCCAGCAGCCTGACTAGCGGGGAAGATACGCAGTATTTT. Translation gives CASSLTSGEDTQYF.

V usage is TRBV5-1 and J usage is TRBJ1-1; D is unresolved. The CDR3 is 12 residues long. The germline CDR1 and CDR2 sequences are SGHRS and YFSETQ. V was clipped by 3 bases and J by 6 bases, with 9 bases between them. The CDR3 loop reads CASSSSLAEAFF. The DNA for the CDR3 is TGCGCCAGCAGCTCGAGCCTCGCTGAAGCTTTCTTT.

The rearrangement links TRBV12-3 or TRBV12-4 to TRBJ2-4; 8 bases map to TRBD2. This CDR3 spans 14 amino acids. V lost 7 bases, J lost 1 base, and 3 bases stayed unmatched. CDR3 in amino acids: CASTVAGAKNIQYF. CDR3 DNA sequence: TGTGCCAGCACCGTAGCGGGGGCCAAAAACATTCAGTACTTC.

Only a few counts were recorded for this clonotype. The V gene is TRBV20-1, the J gene TRBJ2-6; weak D call: TRBD2 (6 bases). The CDR3 covers 15 residues. The germline V gene has CDR1 DFQATT and CDR2 SNEGSKA (reference sequence). Trimming cost V 5 bases and J 0 bases, with 11 bases left between them. The CDR3 bases are TGCAGTGCTGGGGACTTTAACTCTGGGGCCAACGTCCTGACTTTC. This encodes CSAGDFNSGANVLTF.

The chain combines TRBV7-9 with TRBJ1-1; D ambiguous. V was clipped by 5 bases and J by 5 bases, with 12 bases between them. CDR3 length equals 13 residues. Germline V gives CDR1 SEHNR, CDR2 FQNEAQ (reference sequence). DNA for the CDR3: TGTGCCAGCAGCGTTAGAACCGGGACTGAAGCTTTCTTT. Translating gives CASSVRTGTEAFF.